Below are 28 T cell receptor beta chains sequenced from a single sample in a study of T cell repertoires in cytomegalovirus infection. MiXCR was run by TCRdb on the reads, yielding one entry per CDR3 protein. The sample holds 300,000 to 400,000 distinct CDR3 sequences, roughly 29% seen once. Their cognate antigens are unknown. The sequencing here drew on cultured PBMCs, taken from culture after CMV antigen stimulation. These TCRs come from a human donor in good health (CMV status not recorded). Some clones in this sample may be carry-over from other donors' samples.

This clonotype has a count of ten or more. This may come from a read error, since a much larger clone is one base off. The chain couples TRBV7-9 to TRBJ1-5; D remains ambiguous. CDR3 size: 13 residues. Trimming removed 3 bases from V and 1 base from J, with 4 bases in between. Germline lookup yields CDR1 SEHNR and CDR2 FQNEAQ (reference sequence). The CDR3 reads CASSFDSNQPQHF. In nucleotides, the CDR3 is TGTGCCAGCAGCTTCGACAGCAATCAGCCCCAGCATTTT. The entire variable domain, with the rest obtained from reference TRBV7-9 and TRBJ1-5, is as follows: DTGVSQNPRHKITKRGQNVTFRCDPISEHNRLYWYRQTLGQGPEFLTYFQNEAQLEKSRLLSDRFSAERPKGSFSTLEIQRTEQGDSAMYLCASSFDSNQPQHFGDGTRLSIL.

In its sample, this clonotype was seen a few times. DNA for the CDR3: TGTGCCAGCAGTACCCGACAGGCGAACACTGAAGCTTTCTTT. This sequence encodes CASSTRQANTEAFF. The V call is TRBV12-3 or TRBV12-4, the J call TRBJ1-1, with a possible D match to TRBD1 (6 bases). Trimming removed 5 bases at V and 1 base at J, with 11 bases between. This CDR3 comprises 14 residues.

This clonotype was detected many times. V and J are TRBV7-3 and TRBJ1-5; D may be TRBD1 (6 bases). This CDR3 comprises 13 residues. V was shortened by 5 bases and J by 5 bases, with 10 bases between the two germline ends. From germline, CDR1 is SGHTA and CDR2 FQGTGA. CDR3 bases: TGTGCCAGCAGCCTGGACAGTTATCAGCCCCAGCATTTT. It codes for CASSLDSYQPQHF.

The CDR3 spells CSVEVDGSSYNEQFF. The CDR3 DNA is TGCAGCGTTGAAGTCGACGGCTCCTCCTACAATGAGCAGTTCTTC. The genes are TRBV29-1 and TRBJ2-1; D is unclear. The V gene lost 1 base and the J gene lost 0 bases, with 10 bases spanning the gap. The CDR3 is 15 amino acids. Germline V lookup: CDR1 SQVTM, CDR2 ANQGSEA.

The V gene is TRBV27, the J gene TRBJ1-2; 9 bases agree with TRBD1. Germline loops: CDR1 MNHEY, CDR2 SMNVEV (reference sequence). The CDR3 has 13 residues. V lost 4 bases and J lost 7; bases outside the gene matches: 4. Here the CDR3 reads CASSSYRGPGYTF. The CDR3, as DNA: TGTGCCAGCAGTTCCTACAGGGGGCCTGGCTACACCTTC.

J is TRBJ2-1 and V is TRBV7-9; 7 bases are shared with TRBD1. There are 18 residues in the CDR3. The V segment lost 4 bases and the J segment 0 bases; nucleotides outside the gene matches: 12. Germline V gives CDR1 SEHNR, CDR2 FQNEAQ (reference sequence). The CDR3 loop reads CASSYTKSGTDSYNEQFF. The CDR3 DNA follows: TGTGCCAGCAGCTACACGAAGTCCGGGACAGACTCCTACAATGAGCAGTTCTTC.

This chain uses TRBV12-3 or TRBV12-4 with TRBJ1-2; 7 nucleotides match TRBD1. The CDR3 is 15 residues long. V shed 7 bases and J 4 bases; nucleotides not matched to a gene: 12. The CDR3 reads CASTGTAVSSYGYTF. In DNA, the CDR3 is TGTGCCAGCACAGGGACAGCCGTTTCGTCCTATGGCTACACCTTC.

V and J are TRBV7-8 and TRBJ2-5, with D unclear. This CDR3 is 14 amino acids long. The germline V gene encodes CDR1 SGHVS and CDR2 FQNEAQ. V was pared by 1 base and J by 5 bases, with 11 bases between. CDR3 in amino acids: CASSLVVGTETQYF. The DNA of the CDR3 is TGTGCCAGCAGCTTAGTCGTGGGAACGGAGACCCAGTACTTC.

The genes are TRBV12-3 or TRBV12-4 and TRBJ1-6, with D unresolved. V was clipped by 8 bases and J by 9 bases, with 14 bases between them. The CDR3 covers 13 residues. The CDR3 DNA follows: TGTGCCAGCGTGGTGGACCGTGGTTCACCCCTCCACTTT. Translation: CASVVDRGSPLHF.

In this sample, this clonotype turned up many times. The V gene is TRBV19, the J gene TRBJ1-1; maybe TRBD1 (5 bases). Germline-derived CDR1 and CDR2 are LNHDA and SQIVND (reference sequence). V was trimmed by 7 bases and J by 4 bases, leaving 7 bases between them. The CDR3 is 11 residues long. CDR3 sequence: CASKRGTEAFF. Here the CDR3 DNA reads TGTGCCAGTAAAAGGGGCACTGAAGCTTTCTTT.

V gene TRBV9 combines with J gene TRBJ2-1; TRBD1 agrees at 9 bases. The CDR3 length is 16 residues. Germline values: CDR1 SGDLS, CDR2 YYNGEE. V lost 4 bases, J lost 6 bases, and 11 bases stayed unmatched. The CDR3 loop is CASSPSGTGYGNEQFF. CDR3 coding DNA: TGTGCCAGCAGCCCCTCCGGGACAGGGTACGGCAATGAGCAGTTCTTC. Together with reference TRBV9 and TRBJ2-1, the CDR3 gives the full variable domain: DSGVTQTPKHLITATGQRVTLRCSPRSGDLSVYWYQQSLDQGLQFLIQYYNGEERAKGNILERFSAQQFPDLHSELNLSSLELGDSALYFCASSPSGTGYGNEQFFGPGTRLTVL.

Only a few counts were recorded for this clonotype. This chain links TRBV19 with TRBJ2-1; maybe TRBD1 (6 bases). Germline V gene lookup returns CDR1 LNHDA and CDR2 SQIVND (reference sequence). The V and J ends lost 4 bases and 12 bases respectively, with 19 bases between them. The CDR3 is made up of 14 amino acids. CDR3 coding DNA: TGTGCCAGTAGTACGACTTATAAGGGGGAGACGCAGTTCTTC. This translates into CASSTTYKGETQFF.

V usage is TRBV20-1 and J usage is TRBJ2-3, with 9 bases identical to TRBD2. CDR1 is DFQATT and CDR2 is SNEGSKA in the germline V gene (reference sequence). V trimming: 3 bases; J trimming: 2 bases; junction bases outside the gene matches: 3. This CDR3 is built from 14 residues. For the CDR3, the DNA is TGCAGTGCTAGCCTAGCGGGAACCACAGATACGCAGTATTTT. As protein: CSASLAGTTDTQYF.

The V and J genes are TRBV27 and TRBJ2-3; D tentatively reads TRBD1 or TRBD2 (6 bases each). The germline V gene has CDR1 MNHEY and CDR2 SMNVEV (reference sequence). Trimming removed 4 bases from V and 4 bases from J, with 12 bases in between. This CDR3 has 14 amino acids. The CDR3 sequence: CASSYRGRADTQYF. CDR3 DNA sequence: TGTGCCAGCAGTTACCGGGGGCGGGCAGATACGCAGTATTTT.

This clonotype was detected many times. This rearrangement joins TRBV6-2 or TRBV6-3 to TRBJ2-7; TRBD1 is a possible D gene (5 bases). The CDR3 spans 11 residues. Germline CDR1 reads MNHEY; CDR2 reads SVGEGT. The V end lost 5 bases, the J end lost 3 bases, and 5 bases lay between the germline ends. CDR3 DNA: TGTGCCAGCAGTGACAGCTACGAGCAGTACTTC. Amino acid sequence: CASSDSYEQYF.

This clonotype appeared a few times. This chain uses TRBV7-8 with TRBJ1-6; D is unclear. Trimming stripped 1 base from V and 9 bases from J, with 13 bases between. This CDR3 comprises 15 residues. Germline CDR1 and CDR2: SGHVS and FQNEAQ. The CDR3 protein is CASSLGEQLSSPLHF. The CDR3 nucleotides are TGTGCCAGCAGCTTAGGGGAGCAGCTGAGTTCACCCCTCCACTTT.

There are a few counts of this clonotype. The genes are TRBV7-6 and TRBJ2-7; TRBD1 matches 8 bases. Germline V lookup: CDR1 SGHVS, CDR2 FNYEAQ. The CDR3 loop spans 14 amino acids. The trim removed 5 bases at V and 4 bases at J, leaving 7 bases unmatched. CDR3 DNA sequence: TGTGCCAGCAGCACCGACAGGGGAGCGTACGAGCAGTACTTC. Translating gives CASSTDRGAYEQYF.

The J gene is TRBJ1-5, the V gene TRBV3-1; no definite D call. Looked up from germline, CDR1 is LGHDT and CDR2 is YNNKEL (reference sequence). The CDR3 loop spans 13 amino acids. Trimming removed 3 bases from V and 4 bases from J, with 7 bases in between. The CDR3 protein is CASSQSLNQPQHF. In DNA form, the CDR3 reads TGTGCCAGCAGCCAGTCTCTTAATCAGCCCCAGCATTTT.

The CDR3 coding sequence is TGTGCCAGCAGCCGCCGGACAGGGGTGGACAATGAGCAGTTCTTC. Amino acids: CASSRRTGVDNEQFF. V is TRBV7-6 and J is TRBJ2-1; TRBD1 agrees at 9 bases. J lost 5 bases, V lost 5 bases, and 7 bases had no gene match. The CDR3 extends over 15 amino acids. Germline lookup yields CDR1 SGHVS and CDR2 FNYEAQ.

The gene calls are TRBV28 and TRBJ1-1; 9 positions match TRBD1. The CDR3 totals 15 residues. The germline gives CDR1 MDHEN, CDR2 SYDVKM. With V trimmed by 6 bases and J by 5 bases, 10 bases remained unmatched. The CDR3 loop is CASSLQQGARTEAFF. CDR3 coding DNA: TGTGCCAGCAGCCTACAACAGGGGGCTAGAACTGAAGCTTTCTTT. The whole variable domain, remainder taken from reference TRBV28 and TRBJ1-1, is DVKVTQSSRYLVKRTGEKVFLECVQDMDHENMFWYRQDPGLGLRLIYFSYDVKMKEKGDIPEGYSVSREKKERFSLILESASTNQTSMYLCASSLQQGARTEAFFGQGTRLTVV.

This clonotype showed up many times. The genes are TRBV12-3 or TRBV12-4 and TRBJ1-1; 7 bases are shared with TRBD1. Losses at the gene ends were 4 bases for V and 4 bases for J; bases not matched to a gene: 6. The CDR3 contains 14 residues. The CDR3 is CASSSTGSSTEAFF. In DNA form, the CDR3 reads TGTGCCAGCAGTTCGACAGGGTCTAGCACTGAAGCTTTCTTT.

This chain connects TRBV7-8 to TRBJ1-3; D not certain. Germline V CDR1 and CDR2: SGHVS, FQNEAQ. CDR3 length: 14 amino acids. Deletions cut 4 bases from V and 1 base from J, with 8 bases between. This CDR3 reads CASSSHQSGNTIYF. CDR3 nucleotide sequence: TGTGCCAGCAGCTCACACCAATCTGGAAACACCATATATTTT.

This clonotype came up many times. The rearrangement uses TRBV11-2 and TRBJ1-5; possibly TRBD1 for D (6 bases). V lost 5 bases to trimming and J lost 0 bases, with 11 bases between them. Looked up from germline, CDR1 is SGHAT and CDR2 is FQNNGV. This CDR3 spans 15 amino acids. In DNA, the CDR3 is TGTGCCAGCAGCCCCGGACAGAATAGCAATCAGCCCCAGCATTTT. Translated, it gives CASSPGQNSNQPQHF.

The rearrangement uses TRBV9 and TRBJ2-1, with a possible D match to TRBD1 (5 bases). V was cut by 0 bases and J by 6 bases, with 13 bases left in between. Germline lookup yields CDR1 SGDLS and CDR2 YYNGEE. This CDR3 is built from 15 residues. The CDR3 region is CASSVEVGRANEQFF. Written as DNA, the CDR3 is TGTGCCAGCAGCGTAGAAGTCGGCAGGGCCAATGAGCAGTTCTTC. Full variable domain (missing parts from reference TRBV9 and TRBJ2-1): DSGVTQTPKHLITATGQRVTLRCSPRSGDLSVYWYQQSLDQGLQFLIQYYNGEERAKGNILERFSAQQFPDLHSELNLSSLELGDSALYFCASSVEVGRANEQFFGPGTRLTVL.

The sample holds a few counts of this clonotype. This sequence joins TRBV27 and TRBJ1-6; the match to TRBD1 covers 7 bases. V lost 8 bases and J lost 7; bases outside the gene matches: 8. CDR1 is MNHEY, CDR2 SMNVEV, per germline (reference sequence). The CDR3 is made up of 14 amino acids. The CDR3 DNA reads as TGTGCCAGCGGGTCGACAGGGATCAATTCACCCCTCCACTTT. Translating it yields CASGSTGINSPLHF.

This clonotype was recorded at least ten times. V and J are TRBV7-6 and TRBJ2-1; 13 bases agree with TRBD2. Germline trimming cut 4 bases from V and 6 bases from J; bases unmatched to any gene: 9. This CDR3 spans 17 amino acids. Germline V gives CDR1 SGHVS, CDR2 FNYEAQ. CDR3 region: CASSWGTSGAPGNEQFF. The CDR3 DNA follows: TGTGCCAGCAGCTGGGGGACTAGCGGGGCTCCGGGCAATGAGCAGTTCTTC.

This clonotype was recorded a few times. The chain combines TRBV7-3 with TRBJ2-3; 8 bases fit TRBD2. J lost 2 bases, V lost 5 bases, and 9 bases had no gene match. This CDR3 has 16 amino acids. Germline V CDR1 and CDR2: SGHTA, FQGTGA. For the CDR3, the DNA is TGTGCCAGCAGCAAACCGGGACTAGGATTCACAGATACGCAGTATTTT. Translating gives CASSKPGLGFTDTQYF.

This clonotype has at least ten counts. The CDR3 protein is CASSLGGGVTEAFF. CDR3 bases: TGTGCCAGCAGCTTAGGGGGGGGTGTGACTGAAGCTTTCTTT. This chain uses TRBV7-2 with TRBJ1-1; possible D gene TRBD1, 5 bases. Germline CDR1 is SGHTA and CDR2 is FQGNSA. The CDR3 has 14 amino acids. Trimming removed 1 base at V and 5 bases at J, with 11 bases between. The entire variable domain, with the rest obtained from reference TRBV7-2 and TRBJ1-1, is as follows: GAGVSQSPSNKVTEKGKDVELRCDPISGHTALYWYRQSLGQGLEFLIYFQGNSAPDKSGLPSDRFSAERTGGSVSTLTIQRTQQEDSAVYLCASSLGGGVTEAFFGQGTRLTVV.